The entry below describes one T cell receptor beta chain. The V gene end was trimmed by 5 bases and the J gene end by 1 base; junction bases not matched to a gene: 6. There are 16 residues in the CDR3. CDR1 LNHDA and CDR2 SQIVND come from the germline V gene (reference sequence). Original handling: Amplified reference gene primers provided the basis for estimating nucleated cell counts. Data came from immunoSEQ multiplex PCR; TCRdb stores just in-frame clones and leaves some out. The D gene and trimming were derived from the DNA, and the V and J assignments and clone size from that table. The sample carries 66,000 or so clones, around 77% recorded once. This sample was taken from a study of blood T cell repertoires in COVID-19. Study-wide background: Samples taken during acute and convalescent COVID-19 were collected in the United States, Italy and Spain. From T cells, B-cell-depleted T cells, or PBMCs came the material, which was cDNA or gDNA.

The receptor was isolated from a human donor in a cohort sampled during active COVID-19. What was sequenced was peripheral blood. The rearrangement joins TRBV19 to TRBJ2-3, with 10 bases aligning to TRBD2. The CDR3 spells CASSARLAGGTDTQYF. CDR3 nucleotide sequence: TGTGCCAGTAGTGCCCGACTAGCGGGCGGCACAGATACGCAGTATTTT.